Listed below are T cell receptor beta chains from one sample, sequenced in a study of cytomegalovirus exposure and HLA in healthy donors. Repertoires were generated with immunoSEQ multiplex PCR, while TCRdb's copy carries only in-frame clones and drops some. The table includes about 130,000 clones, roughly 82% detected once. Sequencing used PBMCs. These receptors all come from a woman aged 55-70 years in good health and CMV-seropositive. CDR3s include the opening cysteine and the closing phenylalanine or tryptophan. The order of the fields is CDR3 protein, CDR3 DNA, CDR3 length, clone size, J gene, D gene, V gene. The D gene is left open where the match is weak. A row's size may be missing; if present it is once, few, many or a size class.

cdr3_aa: CASSLGLAGLNEQFF
cdr3_nt: TGCGCCAGCAGCTTGGGACTAGCGGGACTCAATGAGCAGTTCTTC
cdr3_length: 15
clone_size: few
j_call: TRBJ2-1
d_call: TRBD2
v_call: TRBV5-1

cdr3_aa: CASRPRQGTDTQYF
cdr3_nt: TGTGCCAGCAGACCTCGACAGGGCACAGATACGCAGTATTTT
cdr3_length: 14
clone_size: .
j_call: TRBJ2-3
d_call: .
v_call: TRBV2

cdr3_aa: CASSSRPKNSSYEQYF
cdr3_nt: TGTGCCAGCAGCTCCCGCCCCAAAAATAGCTCCTACGAGCAGTACTTC
cdr3_length: 16
clone_size: once
j_call: TRBJ2-7
d_call: .
v_call: TRBV21-1

cdr3_aa: CASSYDSIQYF
cdr3_nt: TGTGCCAGCAGTTACGATAGCATTCAGTACTTC
cdr3_length: 11
clone_size: .
j_call: TRBJ2-4
d_call: .
v_call: TRBV6-5

cdr3_aa: CASSHGLAGAYEQYF
cdr3_nt: TGTGCCAGCAGCCATGGTTTAGCGGGAGCCTACGAGCAGTACTTC
cdr3_length: 15
clone_size: .
j_call: TRBJ2-7
d_call: TRBD2
v_call: TRBV7-2

cdr3_aa: CASRGDRGLSYGYTF
cdr3_nt: TGTGCCAGTAGGGGTGACAGGGGACTATCGTATGGCTACACCTTC
cdr3_length: 15
clone_size: .
j_call: TRBJ1-2
d_call: TRBD1
v_call: TRBV19

cdr3_aa: CASRYRLAACIAYNEQFF
cdr3_nt: TGTGCCAGCAGGTACAGACTAGCGGCTTGTATAGCCTACAATGAGCAGTTCTTC
cdr3_length: 18
clone_size: once
j_call: TRBJ2-1
d_call: .
v_call: TRBV21-1

cdr3_aa: CASSSNRGLNEKLFF
cdr3_nt: TGTGCCAGCAGCTCCAACAGGGGCCTTAATGAAAAACTGTTTTTT
cdr3_length: 15
clone_size: medium-sized
j_call: TRBJ1-4
d_call: TRBD1
v_call: TRBV5-4

cdr3_aa: CASSFRTGREYEQYF
cdr3_nt: TGTGCTAGCAGCTTCCGGACAGGGAGGGAGTACGAGCAGTACTTC
cdr3_length: 15
clone_size: .
j_call: TRBJ2-7
d_call: .
v_call: TRBV7-7

cdr3_aa: CASCQGQSYEQYF
cdr3_nt: TGTGCCAGCTGCCAGGGACAGTCCTACGAGCAGTACTTC
cdr3_length: 13
clone_size: .
j_call: TRBJ2-7
d_call: TRBD1
v_call: TRBV13

cdr3_aa: CASSSLESNTEAFF
cdr3_nt: TGTGCCAGCAGTTCCCTTGAAAGCAACACTGAAGCTTTCTTT
cdr3_length: 14
clone_size: .
j_call: TRBJ1-1
d_call: .
v_call: TRBV6-6

cdr3_aa: CASSWDIAGDEQYF
cdr3_nt: TGCGCCAGCAGCTGGGACATAGCGGGGGACGAGCAGTACTTC
cdr3_length: 14
clone_size: few
j_call: TRBJ2-7
d_call: TRBD2
v_call: TRBV5-1

cdr3_aa: CASSVAGGRGGELFF
cdr3_nt: TGTGCCAGCAGCGTAGCCGGAGGGCGTGGCGGGGAGCTGTTTTTT
cdr3_length: 15
clone_size: few
j_call: TRBJ2-2
d_call: .
v_call: TRBV9

cdr3_aa: CASSLGVGRPPENEQFF
cdr3_nt: TGTGCCAGCAGCTTAGGAGTCGGGAGGCCGCCCGAGAATGAGCAGTTCTTC
cdr3_length: 17
clone_size: .
j_call: TRBJ2-1
d_call: TRBD2
v_call: TRBV7-9

cdr3_aa: CASSVGQPGNTGELFF
cdr3_nt: TGTGCCAGTAGTGTGGGACAGCCCGGTAACACCGGGGAGCTGTTTTTT
cdr3_length: 16
clone_size: .
j_call: TRBJ2-2
d_call: TRBD1
v_call: TRBV19

cdr3_aa: CASSLEGGATANYGYTF
cdr3_nt: TGTGCCAGCAGCCTCGAGGGAGGCGCCACCGCTAACTATGGCTACACCTTC
cdr3_length: 17
clone_size: .
j_call: TRBJ1-2
d_call: .
v_call: TRBV7-8

cdr3_aa: CASSQGRGRVGQPQHF
cdr3_nt: TGCGCCAGCAGCCAAGGCAGGGGGCGGGTTGGACAGCCCCAGCATTTT
cdr3_length: 16
clone_size: .
j_call: TRBJ1-5
d_call: TRBD1
v_call: TRBV4-1

cdr3_aa: CASSSALLDTQYF
cdr3_nt: TGCGCCAGCAGCTCCGCACTACTCGATACGCAGTATTTT
cdr3_length: 13
clone_size: .
j_call: TRBJ2-3
d_call: .
v_call: TRBV5-1

cdr3_aa: CASSLALGIHQPQHF
cdr3_nt: TGTGCCAGCAGCTTAGCGCTCGGGATCCATCAGCCCCAGCATTTT
cdr3_length: 15
clone_size: .
j_call: TRBJ1-5
d_call: .
v_call: TRBV7-2

cdr3_aa: CARSLPPEGLGRLDTQYF
cdr3_nt: TGTGCCAGAAGCTTGCCCCCGGAGGGCCTCGGGCGGTTGGATACGCAGTATTTT
cdr3_length: 18
clone_size: .
j_call: TRBJ2-3
d_call: .
v_call: TRBV5-3

cdr3_aa: CASSGRQGFNQPQHF
cdr3_nt: TGTGCCAGCAGTGGGCGTCAGGGGTTCAATCAGCCCCAGCATTTT
cdr3_length: 15
clone_size: .
j_call: TRBJ1-5
d_call: .
v_call: TRBV2

cdr3_aa: CASSYPSGREQFF
cdr3_nt: TGTGCCAGCAGTTACCCCTCAGGGCGGGAGCAGTTCTTC
cdr3_length: 13
clone_size: .
j_call: TRBJ2-1
d_call: .
v_call: TRBV6-5

cdr3_aa: CAWSPGFNTGELFF
cdr3_nt: TGTGCCTGGAGTCCCGGGTTCAACACCGGGGAGCTGTTTTTT
cdr3_length: 14
clone_size: .
j_call: TRBJ2-2
d_call: .
v_call: TRBV30

cdr3_aa: CASRMTRDRGYTF
cdr3_nt: TGTGCCAGCAGGATGACCCGGGACAGGGGCTACACCTTC
cdr3_length: 13
clone_size: .
j_call: TRBJ1-2
d_call: TRBD1
v_call: TRBV5-4

cdr3_aa: CASSRQLESGELFF
cdr3_nt: TGCGCCAGCAGCCGGCAACTGGAGTCCGGGGAGCTGTTTTTT
cdr3_length: 14
clone_size: .
j_call: TRBJ2-2
d_call: .
v_call: TRBV4-1

cdr3_aa: CASSLRDRTDTQYF
cdr3_nt: TGTGCCAGCAGTTTACGGGACAGGACTGATACGCAGTATTTT
cdr3_length: 14
clone_size: once
j_call: TRBJ2-3
d_call: TRBD1
v_call: TRBV27

cdr3_aa: CAGGVAAKETQYF
cdr3_nt: TGTGCCGGGGGGGTAGCGGCAAAAGAGACCCAGTACTTC
cdr3_length: 13
clone_size: .
j_call: TRBJ2-5
d_call: TRBD2
v_call: TRBV7-8

cdr3_aa: CASSSYRKVEETQYF
cdr3_nt: TGTGCCAGCAGTTCGTACAGGAAGGTTGAAGAGACCCAGTACTTC
cdr3_length: 15
clone_size: few
j_call: TRBJ2-5
d_call: .
v_call: TRBV27